These 14 T cell receptor beta chains came from one sample sequenced in a study of shared clonotypes between healthy human individuals (dated by TCRdb to 2020 to 2022). The library relied on the immunoSEQ multiplex PCR assay. As stored in TCRdb, this immuneACCESS dataset retains in-frame rearrangements with V and J assigned. A fraction of the clones does not appear; measured against another copy, unresolved V genes explain less than half of the discrepancy, and the remainder lacks a known reason. The sample table records hundreds of thousands of clones; about 95% of these occur just once. The biggest ten clones account for roughly 0.06% of the sample. The sequenced sample was naive CD4+ T cells sorted from blood. The label giving this sample's cell subset or site can be read as: CD45RA+ positively selected. These receptors were collected from a woman in her 30s in good health.

The chain employs TRBV10-3 and TRBJ1-5, with D unclear. Trimming shortened V by 10 bases and J by 5 bases, and 18 bases separated the two germline ends. The CDR3 loop spans 14 amino acids. From germline, CDR1 is ENHRY and CDR2 SYGVKD. The CDR3 nucleotides read TGTGCCACCAGCCGTTCCAACGACGATCAGCCCCAGCATTTT. Residues: CATSRSNDDQPQHF.

The chain carries TRBV28 and TRBJ1-1, with D tentatively TRBD1 (5 bases). Germline V gene lookup returns CDR1 MDHEN and CDR2 SYDVKM. This CDR3 contains 15 residues. Trimming removed 6 bases at V and 0 bases at J, with 14 bases between. The CDR3 spells CASRRMPGLNTEAFF. The CDR3 DNA reads TGTGCCAGCAGACGAATGCCAGGGTTGAACACTGAAGCTTTCTTT.

The chain links TRBV27 to TRBJ2-5, with D hard to call. The J call could be wrong; TRBJ2-7 is a better fit for the DNA end. CDR1 MNHEY and CDR2 SMNVEV come from the germline V gene (reference sequence). The CDR3 covers 12 residues. The CDR3 DNA reads TGTGCCAGCAGTGCCCCCCATTCCGAGCAGTACTTC. Its protein product is CASSAPHSEQYF.

The chain links TRBV27 to TRBJ1-6, with TRBD1 identical over 7 bases. There are 13 residues in the CDR3. J lost 9 bases, V lost 5 bases, and 4 bases had no gene match. The germline V gene encodes CDR1 MNHEY and CDR2 SMNVEV (reference sequence). The CDR3 bases are TGTGCCAGCAGTCCGTACAGGGGTTCACCCCTCCACTTT. As protein: CASSPYRGSPLHF.

CDR3 sequence reads: CASSQGLAGGRSETQYF. The CDR3 DNA reads TGCGCCAGCAGCCAAGGTTTAGCGGGAGGGAGGTCAGAGACCCAGTACTTC. V gene TRBV4-1 combines with J gene TRBJ2-5; 11 positions match TRBD2. V lost 1 base, J lost 4 bases, and 8 bases stayed unmatched. Germline CDR1 is MGHRA and CDR2 is YSYEKL. This CDR3 comprises 17 residues.

The chain uses TRBV21-1 and TRBJ2-3; the DNA was not compared with TRBD2, the D call given in the table. TRBV21-1 is recorded as a pseudogene. This CDR3 spans 14 amino acids. The CDR3 reads CASSKGGPGDTQYF. DNA of the CDR3: TGTGCCAGCAGCAAAGGCGGCCCTGGGGATACGCAGTATTTT.

V and J are TRBV7-9 and TRBJ2-7; no reliable D call. V lost 3 bases to trimming and J lost 2 bases, with 11 bases between them. The CDR3 runs 14 residues. The V gene's germline CDR1 is SEHNR and CDR2 FQNEAQ (reference sequence). In DNA, the CDR3 is TGTGCCAGCAGCTTGCAGGAGTTCGCCTACGAGCAGTACTTC. Its translation is CASSLQEFAYEQYF.

This chain uses TRBV4-1 with TRBJ2-1; 13 bases fit TRBD2. The CDR3 sequence is 15 residues long. Germline values: CDR1 MGHRA, CDR2 YSYEKL. V dropped 1 base and J dropped 9; count of bases not matched to a gene: 3. The CDR3 here is CASSQGTSGSREQFF. The CDR3 DNA follows: TGCGCCAGCAGCCAAGGGACTAGCGGGAGTCGTGAGCAGTTCTTC.

A word on this clone: Different DNA sequences within this sample yield the same CDR3. The chain employs TRBV7-9 and TRBJ2-5, with no clear D. CDR1 and CDR2 from the germline V gene are SEHNR and FQNEAQ (reference sequence). Trimming removed 0 bases at V and 2 bases at J, with 1 base between. This CDR3 has 12 amino acids. The CDR3 nucleotides are TGTGCCAGCAGCTTAGCACAAGAGACCCAGTACTTC. Encoded protein: CASSLAQETQYF. Complete variable domain (other parts from reference TRBV7-9 and TRBJ2-5): DTGVSQNPRHKITKRGQNVTFRCDPISEHNRLYWYRQTLGQGPEFLTYFQNEAQLEKSRLLSDRFSAERPKGSFSTLEIQRTEQGDSAMYLCASSLAQETQYFGPGTRLLVL.

The V and J genes are TRBV11-2 and TRBJ2-7; the D gene is possibly TRBD2 (7 bases). The CDR3 has 16 amino acids. Germline lookup yields CDR1 SGHAT and CDR2 FQNNGV. V lost 0 bases, J lost 2 bases, and 14 bases lay in between. CDR3 DNA sequence: TGTGCCAGCAGCTTAGAGGGTGGGGGGGCTCCCTACGAGCAGTACTTC. Protein sequence: CASSLEGGGAPYEQYF.

The chain has TRBV18 and TRBJ1-1, with TRBD1 as a possible D gene (5 bases). Germline V lookup: CDR1 KGHSH, CDR2 LQKENI. The CDR3 runs 15 residues. The V end lost 3 bases, the J end lost 3 bases, and 14 bases lay between the germline ends. The CDR3 coding sequence is TGTGCCAGCTCACCGCGAGGGGATGCGGACACTGAAGCTTTCTTT. Translated: CASSPRGDADTEAFF.

This clone was counted a single time. The chain joins TRBV18 to TRBJ1-2; tentatively, D is TRBD1 (5 bases). Deletions cut 0 bases from V and 8 bases from J, with 16 bases between. In germline, CDR1 is KGHSH, CDR2 LQKENI. The CDR3 runs 15 residues. CDR3 DNA: TGTGCCAGCTCACCACCGCCCGCGGGGGTCTACGGCTACACCTTC. Amino acids: CASSPPPAGVYGYTF.

J is TRBJ2-5 and V is TRBV5-1, with D tentatively TRBD1 or TRBD2 (5 bases each). V lost 7 bases and J 1 base, leaving 11 bases between the germline ends. From germline, CDR1 is SGHRS and CDR2 YFSETQ. The CDR3 totals 13 residues. Here the CDR3 DNA reads TGCGCCAGCTGCCGGGACCTCCAAGAGACCCAGTACTTC. It encodes CASCRDLQETQYF.

The chain has TRBV7-4 and TRBJ2-3; 13 bases are shared with TRBD2. Germline V gene sequence: CDR1 SGHVT, CDR2 SQSDAQ. The length of the CDR3 is 17 residues. J gave up 4 bases and V 0 bases, and 4 bases lay outside the gene matches. The CDR3 nucleotides read TGTGCCAGCAGCTTAGCGAGGACTAGCGGGAGTTCAGATACGCAGTATTTT. Translated: CASSLARTSGSSDTQYF.